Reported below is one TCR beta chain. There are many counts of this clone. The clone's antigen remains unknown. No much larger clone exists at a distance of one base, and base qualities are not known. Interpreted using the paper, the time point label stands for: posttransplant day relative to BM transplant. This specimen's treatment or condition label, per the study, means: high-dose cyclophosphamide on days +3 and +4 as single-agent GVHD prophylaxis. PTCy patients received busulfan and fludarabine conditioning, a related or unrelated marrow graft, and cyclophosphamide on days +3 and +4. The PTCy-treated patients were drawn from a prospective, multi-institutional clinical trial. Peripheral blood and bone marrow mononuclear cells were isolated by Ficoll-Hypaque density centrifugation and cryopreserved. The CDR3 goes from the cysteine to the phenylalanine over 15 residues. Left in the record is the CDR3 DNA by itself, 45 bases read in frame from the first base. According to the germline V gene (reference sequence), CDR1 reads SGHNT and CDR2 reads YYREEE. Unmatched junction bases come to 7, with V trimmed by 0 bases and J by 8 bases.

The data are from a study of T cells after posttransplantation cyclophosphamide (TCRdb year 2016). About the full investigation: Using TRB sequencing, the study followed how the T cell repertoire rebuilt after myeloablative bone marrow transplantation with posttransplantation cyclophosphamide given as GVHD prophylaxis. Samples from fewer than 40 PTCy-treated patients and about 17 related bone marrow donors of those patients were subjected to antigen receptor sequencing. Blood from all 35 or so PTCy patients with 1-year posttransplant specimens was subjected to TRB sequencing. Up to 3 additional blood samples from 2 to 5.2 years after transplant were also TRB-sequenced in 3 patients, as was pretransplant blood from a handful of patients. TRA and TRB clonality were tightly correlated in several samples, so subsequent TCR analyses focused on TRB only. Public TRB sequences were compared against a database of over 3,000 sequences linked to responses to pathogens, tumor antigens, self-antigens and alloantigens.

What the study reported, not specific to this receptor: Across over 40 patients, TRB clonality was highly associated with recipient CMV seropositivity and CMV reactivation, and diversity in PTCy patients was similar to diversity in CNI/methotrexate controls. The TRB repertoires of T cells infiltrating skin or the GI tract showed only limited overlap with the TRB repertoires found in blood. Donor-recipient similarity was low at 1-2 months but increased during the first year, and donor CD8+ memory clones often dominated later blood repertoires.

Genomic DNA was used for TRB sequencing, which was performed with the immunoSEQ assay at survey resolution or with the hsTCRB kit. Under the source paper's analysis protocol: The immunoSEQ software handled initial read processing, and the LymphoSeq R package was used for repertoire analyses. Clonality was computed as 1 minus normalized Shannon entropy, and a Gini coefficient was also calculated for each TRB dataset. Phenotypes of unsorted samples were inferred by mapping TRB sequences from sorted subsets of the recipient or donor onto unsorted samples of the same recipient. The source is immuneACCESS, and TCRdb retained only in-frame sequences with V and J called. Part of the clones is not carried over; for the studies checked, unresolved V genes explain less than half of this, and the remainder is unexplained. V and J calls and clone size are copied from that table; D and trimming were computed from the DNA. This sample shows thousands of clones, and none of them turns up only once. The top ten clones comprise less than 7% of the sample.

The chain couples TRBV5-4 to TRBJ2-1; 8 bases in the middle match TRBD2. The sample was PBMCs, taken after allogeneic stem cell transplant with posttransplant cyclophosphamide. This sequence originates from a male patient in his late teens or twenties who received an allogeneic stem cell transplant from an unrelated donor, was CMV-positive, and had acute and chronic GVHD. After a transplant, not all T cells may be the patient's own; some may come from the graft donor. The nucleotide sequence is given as TGTGCCAGCAGCTTGGGGACTAGCAATCGGTATGAGCAGTTCTTC. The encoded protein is CASSLGTSNRYEQFF.